The sequence of this T cell receptor beta chain was determined in a study of monozygotic twins with inflammatory bowel disease. The study, taken as a whole, reports: Individual T cell subtypes were not distinguishable. Repertoires of patients may have been made more variable by differing immunosuppressive treatments.

With regard to this clonotype: Antigen: not known.

TCRdb re-called the 5' RACE reads; one entry per CDR3 protein, DNA not given. This sample's clone table lists approximately 380,000 distinct CDR3 sequences. This CDR3 is built from 17 residues. Per the germline V gene, CDR1 is KGHSH and CDR2 is LQKENI. Material: blood. The TCR comes from a human donor with ulcerative colitis or Crohn's disease, or a healthy co-twin of an affected twin (not recorded which). This chain uses TRBV18 with TRBJ2-1; TCRdb gives TRBD1 as the D gene, but with no DNA this cannot be confirmed. CDR3 region: CASSPQGYFGTGGDQFF.